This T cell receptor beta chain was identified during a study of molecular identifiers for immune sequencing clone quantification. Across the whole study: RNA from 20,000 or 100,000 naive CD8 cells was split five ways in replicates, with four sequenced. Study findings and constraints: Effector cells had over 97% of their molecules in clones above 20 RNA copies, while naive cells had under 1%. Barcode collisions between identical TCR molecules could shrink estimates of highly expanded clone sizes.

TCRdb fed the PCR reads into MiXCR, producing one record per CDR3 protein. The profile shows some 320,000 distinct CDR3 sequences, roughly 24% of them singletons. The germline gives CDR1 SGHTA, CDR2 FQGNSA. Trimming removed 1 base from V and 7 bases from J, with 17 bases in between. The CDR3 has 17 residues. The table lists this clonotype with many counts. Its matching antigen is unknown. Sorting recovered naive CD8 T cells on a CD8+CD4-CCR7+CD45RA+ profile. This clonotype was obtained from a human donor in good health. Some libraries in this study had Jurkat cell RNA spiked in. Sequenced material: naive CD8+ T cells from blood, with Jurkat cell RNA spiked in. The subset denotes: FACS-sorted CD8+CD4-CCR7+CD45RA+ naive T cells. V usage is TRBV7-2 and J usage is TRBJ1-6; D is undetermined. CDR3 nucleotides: TGTGCCAGCAGCTTAGTTGCTTTTCGGGAAAAGAATTCACCCCTCCACTTT. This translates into CASSLVAFREKNSPLHF.